This T cell receptor (beta chain) comes out of a study of blood T cell repertoires in COVID-19. Study-wide context: Sites across the United States, Italy and Spain contributed samples from acute and convalescent COVID-19. Sources were T cells, B-cell-depleted T cells, or PBMCs; the material itself was cDNA or gDNA.

Everyone who took part was roughly 18 to 89 years old, and they came from roughly 25 US areas. Germline V gives CDR1 SGDLS, CDR2 YYNGEE. This CDR3 is built from 14 residues. The trim removed 2 bases at V and 8 bases at J, leaving 5 bases unmatched. Produced via immunoSEQ multiplex PCR; TCRdb's table is partial and in-frame only. Among 210,000 or so clones listed, about four fifths were seen once. The sequenced sample was PBMCs or T cells enriched from blood (not recorded which). The clonotype comes from a woman aged 45-65 years with acute COVID-19. V gene TRBV9 combines with J gene TRBJ2-3; 10 bases match TRBD2. CDR3: CASSVDSGGITQYF. Written as DNA, the CDR3 is TGTGCCAGCAGCGTGGATAGCGGGGGGATTACGCAGTATTTT.